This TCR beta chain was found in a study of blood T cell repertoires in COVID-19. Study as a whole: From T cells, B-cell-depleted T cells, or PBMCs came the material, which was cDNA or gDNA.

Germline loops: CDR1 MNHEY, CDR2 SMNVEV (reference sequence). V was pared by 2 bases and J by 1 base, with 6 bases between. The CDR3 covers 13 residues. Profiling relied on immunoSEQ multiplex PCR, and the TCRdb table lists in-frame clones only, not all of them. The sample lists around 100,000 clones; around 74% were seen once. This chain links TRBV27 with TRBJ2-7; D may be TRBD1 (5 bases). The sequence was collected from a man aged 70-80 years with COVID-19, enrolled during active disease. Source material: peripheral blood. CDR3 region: CASSLDRSYEQYF. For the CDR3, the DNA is TGTGCCAGCAGTTTAGACAGATCCTACGAGCAGTACTTC.